This entry lists 18 T cell receptor beta chains sequenced from one sample in a study of T cells after yellow fever vaccination. TCRdb recomputed calls from the 5' RACE reads with MiXCR, one row per CDR3 protein. The sample records 60,000 to 95,000 distinct CDR3 sequences, roughly 7% being singletons. Sequenced here: CD8+ T cells sorted from PBMCs, sampled 9 to 11 days after the first yellow fever vaccination. These receptors originate from a man aged 18-30 years who received the YFV17D yellow fever vaccine.

The chain combines TRBV5-6 with TRBJ2-1, with D hard to call. V lost 2 bases and J 7 bases, leaving 19 bases between the germline ends. CDR3 size: 16 residues. Germline V CDR1 and CDR2: SGHDT, YYEEEE. The CDR3 region is CASSLDVGGMRNEQFF. In DNA, the CDR3 is TGTGCCAGCAGCTTAGATGTGGGTGGTATGCGGAATGAGCAGTTCTTC.

The chain joins TRBV12-3 or TRBV12-4 to TRBJ2-7, with 10 bases identical to TRBD1. This CDR3 region has 15 residues. The J segment lost 5 bases and the V segment lost 6 bases, leaving 10 bases of the junction unmatched. CDR3 sequence reads: CASSPWDRGGDEQYF. CDR3 DNA: TGTGCCAGCAGCCCCTGGGACAGGGGAGGGGACGAGCAGTACTTC.

This clonotype was observed a handful of times. The chain combines TRBV7-6 with TRBJ2-2; TRBD2 matches 10 bases. With V trimmed by 4 bases and J by 3 bases, 5 bases remained unmatched. The CDR3 has 16 residues. Germline CDR1 is SGHVS and CDR2 is FNYEAQ. CDR3 nucleotides: TGTGCCAGCAGCTCAGAGCGGGGGGGCGACACCGGGGAGCTGTTTTTT. Its translation is CASSSERGGDTGELFF.

This clonotype was seen many times. This chain links TRBV4-1 with TRBJ1-1, with TRBD1 as a possible D gene (5 bases). Germline V lookup: CDR1 MGHRA, CDR2 YSYEKL. V lost 4 bases, J lost 7 bases, and 10 bases lay in between. This CDR3 region has 12 residues. CDR3: CASSPVGREAFF. For the CDR3, the DNA is TGCGCCAGCAGCCCCGTGGGGCGTGAAGCTTTCTTT.

This clonotype was seen more than once but under ten times. The chain couples TRBV10-2 to TRBJ2-5; 10 bases fit TRBD2. Germline-derived CDR1 and CDR2 are WSHSY and SAAADI. Trimming removed 6 bases from V and 4 bases from J; junction bases left unmatched: 17. This CDR3 is 18 amino acids long. The chain's CDR3 is CASSEFLAGVREGETQYF. The CDR3 coding sequence is TGCGCCAGCAGCGAATTCCTAGCGGGGGTGAGGGAGGGAGAGACCCAGTACTTC.

V usage is TRBV7-2 and J usage is TRBJ2-7, with D uncertain. With 6 bases removed from V and 5 bases from J, the gap between germline ends came to 14 bases. Germline assignment: CDR1 SGHTA and CDR2 FQGNSA. CDR3 length: 13 amino acids. As DNA, the CDR3 is TGTGCCAGCAGTCAGATGGGAATCCACGAGCAGTACTTC. This codes for CASSQMGIHEQYF.

This clonotype was recorded at least ten times. V gene TRBV6-5 combines with J gene TRBJ2-5; 9 nucleotides agree with TRBD2. V lost 3 bases to trimming and J lost 5 bases; unmatched junction nucleotides: 4. Germline-derived CDR1 and CDR2 are MNHEY and SVGAGI. CDR3 length: 14 residues. CDR3 bases: TGTGCCAGCAGTTATCTAGCGGGGAGGGAGACCCAGTACTTC. Translating gives CASSYLAGRETQYF.

This sequence joins TRBV7-3 and TRBJ1-1, with D tentatively TRBD1 (5 bases). The CDR3 spans 14 residues. CDR1 is SGHTA and CDR2 is FQGTGA in the germline V gene. Trimming shortened V by 5 bases and J by 0 bases, and 10 bases separated the two germline ends. CDR3 loop: CASSRGLMNTEAFF. Written as DNA, the CDR3 is TGTGCCAGCAGCCGGGGGTTGATGAACACTGAAGCTTTCTTT.

The gene calls are TRBV4-2 and TRBJ2-7; 7 bases are a match to TRBD2. This CDR3 is built from 15 residues. Germline values: CDR1 LGHNA, CDR2 YNFKEQ. The junction had 7 bases not matched to a gene; V was cut back by 0 bases and J by 5 bases. CDR3 sequence reads: CASSQDTRLAHEQYV. CDR3 nucleotides: TGTGCCAGCAGCCAAGACACCAGACTAGCCCACGAGCAGTACGTC.

The genes are TRBV12-3 or TRBV12-4 and TRBJ1-2, with D unresolved. V gave up 6 bases and J gave up 4 bases, with 12 bases separating them. The CDR3 has 13 residues. CDR3: CASRSESGYGYTF. The CDR3 DNA follows: TGTGCCAGCAGATCGGAGAGCGGCTATGGCTACACCTTC.

The chain has TRBV6-2 or TRBV6-3 and TRBJ2-7; 8 bases fit TRBD1. CDR1 is MNHEY and CDR2 is SVGEGT in the germline V gene. The length of the CDR3 is 19 residues. V gave up 6 bases and J gave up 1 base; unmatched junction bases: 20. The CDR3 sequence is CASSQLGQGGLLGSYEQYV. The CDR3 DNA sequence: TGTGCCAGCAGCCAACTCGGACAGGGAGGATTGTTAGGTTCCTACGAGCAGTACGTC.

The table lists this clonotype with a few counts. The genes are TRBV7-2 and TRBJ1-5; D remains ambiguous. Trimming stripped 1 base from V and 4 bases from J, with 11 bases between. This CDR3 is 15 amino acids long. The germline gives CDR1 SGHTA, CDR2 FQGNSA. CDR3 region: CASSLVGSPNQPQHF. The CDR3 DNA is TGTGCCAGCAGCTTAGTCGGAAGCCCTAATCAGCCCCAGCATTTT.

This clonotype has ten or more counts. The chain combines TRBV9 with TRBJ1-6; TRBD1 aligns across 9 bases. The CDR3 is 15 amino acids. J lost 14 bases, V lost 4 bases, and 13 bases had no gene match. In germline, CDR1 is SGDLS, CDR2 YYNGEE. The CDR3 sequence: CASSPRDRVLTALHF. DNA of the CDR3: TGTGCCAGCAGCCCACGGGACAGGGTTCTTACGGCCCTCCACTTT. Supplemented by reference TRBV9 and TRBJ1-6, the full variable domain reads DSGVTQTPKHLITATGQRVTLRCSPRSGDLSVYWYQQSLDQGLQFLIQYYNGEERAKGNILERFSAQQFPDLHSELNLSSLELGDSALYFCASSPRDRVLTALHFGNGTRLTVT.

V gene TRBV7-2 combines with J gene TRBJ2-7; a possible D gene is TRBD2 (5 bases). V shed 2 bases and J shed 6 bases, with 11 bases lying between them. The germline V gene encodes CDR1 SGHTA and CDR2 FQGNSA. This CDR3 has 13 residues. The CDR3, as DNA: TGTGCCAGCAGCTTAACGTCGGGGTCCGAGCAGTACTTC. As protein: CASSLTSGSEQYF.

This clonotype was detected only a few times. This chain connects TRBV24-1 to TRBJ2-1; 10 bases fit TRBD1. This CDR3 has 15 residues. The J segment lost 8 bases and the V segment lost 4 bases, leaving 7 bases of the junction unmatched. Germline V CDR1 and CDR2: KGHDR, SFDVKD. CDR3 in DNA: TGTGCCACCAGTGAATCCGGGACAGGGGATTATGAGCAGTTCTTC. Its translation is CATSESGTGDYEQFF.

The rearrangement joins TRBV7-9 to TRBJ2-6; TRBD2 matches 11 bases. Losses at the gene ends were 5 bases for V and 2 bases for J; bases not matched to a gene: 5. CDR3 length equals 17 residues. Germline lookup yields CDR1 SEHNR and CDR2 FQNEAQ (reference sequence). The CDR3 loop reads CASSETSGGAGANVLTF. The CDR3 bases are TGTGCCAGCAGCGAAACTAGCGGGGGCGCTGGGGCCAACGTCCTGACTTTC.

This clonotype was counted ten times or more. The chain carries TRBV19 and TRBJ2-2; 8 positions match TRBD1. The germline CDR1 and CDR2 sequences are LNHDA and SQIVND (reference sequence). The CDR3 spans 13 residues. With V trimmed by 7 bases and J by 6 bases, 4 bases remained unmatched. The CDR3 coding sequence is TGTGCCAGTACCTGGACAGGGTCCGGGGAGCTGTTTTTT. This codes for CASTWTGSGELFF.

This clonotype was observed a few times. This chain joins TRBV2 and TRBJ2-3, with D unclear. There are 14 residues in the CDR3. In germline, CDR1 is SNHLY, CDR2 FYNNEI. Trimming pared 4 bases from V and 5 bases from J, leaving 13 bases between. CDR3 in DNA: TGTGCCAGCAGTGGGGGTAGGGTGAGAGATACGCAGTATTTT. Amino acid sequence: CASSGGRVRDTQYF.